One and the same sample provided the 27 T cell receptor beta chains below, sequenced in a study of shared clonotypes between healthy human individuals. Here immunoSEQ multiplex PCR was the method, and the copy in TCRdb shows in-frame clones only, minus some. The sample includes about 2.4 million clones, approximately 94% of them seen just once. The source material was naive CD4+ T cells from PBMCs. Subset described: CD45RA+ positively selected. Receptors were obtained from a man aged 18 to 30 in good health. Some clones in this sample may be carry-over from other donors' samples.

The chain links TRBV29-1 to TRBJ1-1; TRBD1 might be the D (5 bases). The V gene's germline CDR1 is SQVTM and CDR2 ANQGSEA. The CDR3 covers 11 residues. Trimming took off 7 bases at V and 11 bases at J, with 17 bases between the two ends. CDR3 bases: TGCAGCGCCTCCAGGGAGTTGGAGGCTTTCTTT. It specifies CSASRELEAFF.

This CDR3 reads CASSSQGGGNQPQHF. CDR3 DNA sequence: TGTGCCAGCAGCTCACAGGGAGGCGGGAATCAGCCCCAGCATTTT. This chain connects TRBV7-2 to TRBJ1-5; D is perhaps TRBD1 (6 bases). Germline lookup yields CDR1 SGHTA and CDR2 FQGNSA. The CDR3 contains 15 residues. V shed 4 bases and J shed 4 bases, with 14 bases lying between them.

The gene calls are TRBV14 and TRBJ1-2, with 10 bases lining up with TRBD1. V shed 3 bases, J shed 2 bases, and the junction held 9 bases outside the gene matches. Germline values: CDR1 SGHDN, CDR2 FVKESK. The length of the CDR3 is 17 residues. The CDR3 bases are TGTGCCAGCAGCCAGTTGGGACAGGGGCCTTTAAACTATGGCTACACCTTC. This encodes CASSQLGQGPLNYGYTF.

This chain connects TRBV5-5 to TRBJ1-2; D not certain. Germline values: CDR1 SGHKS, CDR2 YYEKEE (reference sequence). The CDR3 is 15 residues long. V was pared by 2 bases and J by 3 bases, with 14 bases between. As DNA, the CDR3 is TGTGCCAGCAGCTTCGACGGTCGCTATGACTATGGCTACACCTTC. Translation: CASSFDGRYDYGYTF. Drawing the rest from reference TRBV5-5 and TRBJ1-2, the complete variable domain is DAGVTQSPTHLIKTRGQQVTLRCSPISGHKSVSWYQQVLGQGPQFIFQYYEKEERGRGNFPDRFSARQFPNYSSELNVNALLLGDSALYLCASSFDGRYDYGYTFGSGTRLTVV.

V is TRBV6-1 and J is TRBJ2-7; no definite D call. V was pared by 2 bases and J by 1 base, with 12 bases between. The CDR3 contains 15 residues. The germline V gene encodes CDR1 MNHNS and CDR2 SASEGT. The CDR3 protein is CASSELRPSSYEQYF. Written as DNA, the CDR3 is TGTGCCAGCAGTGAATTAAGGCCCTCGTCCTACGAGCAGTACTTC.

In regard to this clone: The same CDR3 also results from other DNA sequences found in this sample. The V call is TRBV11-2, the J call TRBJ2-3; TRBD1 matches 9 bases. The CDR3 length is 15 residues. CDR1 SGHAT and CDR2 FQNNGV come from the germline V gene. J lost 1 base, V lost 4 bases, and 3 bases had no gene match. Here the CDR3 DNA reads TGTGCCAGCAGCTCAAGGGACAGGGGCACAGATACGCAGTATTTT. This codes for CASSSRDRGTDTQYF. The full variable domain, rest sourced from reference TRBV11-2 and TRBJ2-3, is EAGVAQSPRYKIIEKRQSVAFWCNPISGHATLYWYQQILGQGPKLLIQFQNNGVVDDSQLPKDRFSAERLKGVDSTLKIQPAKLEDSAVYLCASSSRDRGTDTQYFGPGTRLTVL.

V and J are TRBV10-3 and TRBJ2-1; D is undetermined. Trimming removed 0 bases from V and 3 bases from J, with 12 bases in between. Germline V gives CDR1 ENHRY, CDR2 SYGVKD. This CDR3 comprises 16 residues. CDR3 bases: TGTGCCATCAGTGAGTCAACTACGAACTTCTACAATGAGCAGTTCTTC. Translation: CAISESTTNFYNEQFF.

The CDR3 loop is CASSESGYNPSYEQYF. The CDR3, as DNA: TGTGCCAGCAGTGAAAGTGGTTACAACCCCTCCTACGAGCAGTACTTC. The chain employs TRBV6-1 and TRBJ2-7, with no clear D. The CDR3 contains 16 residues. V lost 2 bases and J lost 0, with 14 bases in between. Per the germline V gene, CDR1 is MNHNS and CDR2 is SASEGT.

The CDR3 DNA follows: TGTGCCAGCAGCAAGAGCGGGAACTCCTACGAGCAGTACTTC. It is translated as CASSKSGNSYEQYF. The chain carries TRBV9 and TRBJ2-7; 7 bases match TRBD2. The CDR3 runs to 14 residues. V lost 4 bases to trimming and J lost 0 bases; unmatched junction nucleotides: 4. CDR1 and CDR2 from the germline V gene are SGDLS and YYNGEE.

This clone occurred once. Here the CDR3 DNA reads TGTGCCAGCATCGGAAGGACCGGGGAGACCCAGTACTTC. This codes for CASIGRTGETQYF. The chain employs TRBV6-6 and TRBJ2-5; D is unresolved. V shed 7 bases and J shed 5 bases, with 14 bases lying between them. CDR3 length: 13 amino acids. In germline, CDR1 is MNHNY, CDR2 SVGAGI (reference sequence).

Here the CDR3 reads CASSQTPSYNEKLFF. CDR3 DNA: TGTGCCAGCAGTCAGACCCCCAGCTATAATGAAAAACTGTTTTTT. The chain employs TRBV7-9 and TRBJ1-4; D call uncertain. The CDR3 totals 15 residues. Trimming removed 6 bases from V and 4 bases from J, with 15 bases in between. Germline V CDR1 and CDR2: SEHNR, FQNEAQ (reference sequence).

This chain joins TRBV4-1 and TRBJ2-7; D remains ambiguous. Trimming took off 2 bases at V and 5 bases at J, with 10 bases between the two ends. The CDR3 is 13 amino acids. Germline CDR1 and CDR2: MGHRA and YSYEKL. CDR3 protein: CASSQLVAHEQYF. In nucleotides, the CDR3 is TGCGCCAGCAGCCAACTTGTTGCCCACGAGCAGTACTTC.

The V call is TRBV15, the J call TRBJ1-2, with TRBD1 as a possible D gene (6 bases). Trimming shortened V by 5 bases and J by 8 bases, and 24 bases separated the two germline ends. Germline-derived CDR1 and CDR2 are LNHNV and YYDKDF (reference sequence). The CDR3 consists of 16 residues. Here the CDR3 reads CATSHLLMGALGGYTF. CDR3 DNA sequence: TGTGCCACCAGCCATTTACTCATGGGGGCCTTGGGGGGCTACACCTTC. The whole variable domain, remainder taken from reference TRBV15 and TRBJ1-2, is DAMVIQNPRYQVTQFGKPVTLSCSQTLNHNVMYWYQQKSSQAPKLLFHYYDKDFNNEADTPDNFQSRRPNTSFCFLDIRSPGLGDTAMYLCATSHLLMGALGGYTFGSGTRLTVV.

This clone was seen a few times. V gene TRBV7-6 combines with J gene TRBJ2-7; TRBD2 might be the D (7 bases). The CDR3 runs to 13 residues. The V gene lost 5 bases and the J gene lost 6 bases, with 14 bases spanning the gap. Germline-derived CDR1 and CDR2 are SGHVS and FNYEAQ. CDR3 region: CASSKGGVSEQYF. The CDR3 nucleotides read TGTGCCAGCAGCAAGGGGGGGGTTTCCGAGCAGTACTTC.

The V and J genes are TRBV9 and TRBJ2-1; 9 bases fit TRBD2. CDR3 length: 18 residues. In germline, CDR1 is SGDLS, CDR2 YYNGEE. Unmatched junction bases numbered 11, after V lost 0 bases and J lost 4 bases. CDR3 sequence (DNA): TGTGCCAGCAGCGTAGTTAGCGGGAGAACCATGGGATACAATGAGCAGTTCTTC. It codes for CASSVVSGRTMGYNEQFF.

This chain uses TRBV29-1 with TRBJ1-2, with D perhaps matching TRBD1 (6 bases). V lost 7 bases to trimming and J lost 2 bases, with 17 bases between them. CDR3 length: 14 residues. Germline V gene data show CDR1 as SQVTM and CDR2 as ANQGSEA. The CDR3 loop reads CSASPGQRNYGYTF. DNA for the CDR3: TGCAGCGCCTCACCGGGACAAAGAAACTATGGCTACACCTTC.

A word on this clone: This same CDR3 is encoded by further DNA sequences in the sample. V is TRBV7-2 and J is TRBJ2-7; 7 bases align to TRBD1. J lost 2 bases, V lost 5 bases, and 3 bases had no gene match. Per the germline V gene, CDR1 is SGHTA and CDR2 is FQGNSA. This CDR3 is built from 13 residues. The chain's CDR3 is CASSPTGTYEQYF. The CDR3 bases are TGTGCCAGCAGCCCGACAGGGACCTACGAGCAGTACTTC.

As DNA, the CDR3 is TGTGCCAGCAGTCAGACCGGGACAGGACGAGAGACCCAGTACTTC. Amino acid sequence: CASSQTGTGRETQYF. This chain links TRBV6-5 with TRBJ2-5, with 8 nucleotides matching TRBD1. There are 15 residues in the CDR3. V dropped 5 bases and J dropped 4; count of bases not matched to a gene: 9. Per the germline V gene, CDR1 is MNHEY and CDR2 is SVGAGI.

This clone was picked up a small number of times. This chain uses TRBV7-2 with TRBJ1-1; D ambiguous. There are 13 residues in the CDR3. Germline V gene sequence: CDR1 SGHTA, CDR2 FQGNSA. V lost 6 bases and J 2 bases, leaving 10 bases between the germline ends. CDR3 region: CASSMRVNTEAFF. In DNA, the CDR3 is TGTGCCAGCAGTATGAGGGTTAACACTGAAGCTTTCTTT.

The gene calls are TRBV5-5 and TRBJ2-7; weak D call: TRBD2 (5 bases). The germline V gene encodes CDR1 SGHKS and CDR2 YYEKEE (reference sequence). The CDR3 is 16 residues long. With 4 bases removed from V and 0 bases from J, the gap between germline ends came to 17 bases. CDR3 sequence: CASSPAAGSLSYEQYF. The CDR3 DNA is TGTGCCAGCAGCCCTGCGGCGGGCTCCCTCTCCTACGAGCAGTACTTC.

The V call is TRBV2, the J call TRBJ2-7; D is unclear. CDR1 and CDR2 (germline): SNHLY, FYNNEI. The CDR3 is made up of 14 amino acids. V lost 11 bases, J lost 2 bases, and 19 bases lay in between. The CDR3 DNA reads as TGTGCCGGAACAAGTTTGGGCCTCACCTACGAGCAGTACTTC. It codes for CAGTSLGLTYEQYF.

The chain uses TRBV28 and TRBJ1-5, with 8 bases lining up with TRBD1. This CDR3 has 15 amino acids. Germline CDR1 is MDHEN and CDR2 is SYDVKM. The V and J ends lost 1 base and 6 bases, in that order; junction bases with no gene match: 5. The CDR3 DNA follows: TGTGCCAGCAGTTTATTGCCAGGGACAGGTCAGCCCCAGCATTTT. It yields the protein CASSLLPGTGQPQHF.

The chain joins TRBV5-1 to TRBJ2-7; 9 bases match TRBD1. The V gene end was trimmed by 3 bases and the J gene end by 0 bases; junction bases not matched to a gene: 16. The germline CDR1 and CDR2 sequences are SGHRS and YFSETQ. The CDR3 runs to 19 residues. The CDR3 DNA reads TGCGCCAGCAGCTCTCCGAATCCTCAAGACAGGGGGAGCTCCTACGAGCAGTACTTC. Translating gives CASSSPNPQDRGSSYEQYF. Based on the CDR3 plus reference TRBV5-1 and TRBJ2-7, the full variable domain is KAGVTQTPRYLIKTRGQQVTLSCSPISGHRSVSWYQQTPGQGLQFLFEYFSETQRNKGNFPGRFSGRQFSNSRSEMNVSTLELGDSALYLCASSSPNPQDRGSSYEQYFGPGTRLTVT.

The chain recombines TRBV10-3 with TRBJ1-5; perhaps TRBD1 as D (5 bases). Germline CDR1 and CDR2: ENHRY and SYGVKD. Trimming stripped 0 bases from V and 5 bases from J, with 11 bases between. CDR3 length equals 15 residues. The CDR3 nucleotides read TGTGCCATCAGTGAGTCTAGGGGATGGGATCAGCCCCAGCATTTT. As protein: CAISESRGWDQPQHF.

This clone appeared once. The rearrangement links TRBV15 to TRBJ2-1; perhaps TRBD1 as D (6 bases). Germline V CDR1 and CDR2: LNHNV, YYDKDF (reference sequence). The CDR3 runs 15 residues. V lost 1 base, J lost 3 bases, and 10 bases lay in between. In DNA form, the CDR3 reads TGTGCCACCAGCAGAGCCCCGGACAGCTACAATGAGCAGTTCTTC. It translates to CATSRAPDSYNEQFF.

This clone was found once. The chain couples TRBV27 to TRBJ2-7, with D possibly TRBD1 on 6 matching bases. The CDR3 runs 14 residues. Deletions cut 5 bases from V and 0 bases from J, with 11 bases between. Per the germline V gene, CDR1 is MNHEY and CDR2 is SMNVEV (reference sequence). CDR3 sequence: CASSRSGASYEQYF. CDR3 bases: TGTGCCAGCAGTCGTTCAGGGGCCTCCTACGAGCAGTACTTC.

This sequence joins TRBV7-2 and TRBJ2-7, with D unresolved. Germline CDR1 is SGHTA and CDR2 is FQGNSA. The CDR3 is made up of 12 amino acids. V lost 5 bases to trimming and J lost 4 bases, with 9 bases between them. CDR3 coding DNA: TGTGCCAGCAGCCGCAATCGGTACGAGCAGTACTTC. This encodes CASSRNRYEQYF.